Given below is one T cell receptor beta chain in context. Its antigen is unidentified. This entry is derived from a study of cytomegalovirus exposure and HLA in healthy donors. In the study overall: Drawn from HLA-typed donors, 65 million to 100 million unique TCRs were held in an early data release.

Broader study findings: As a later analysis showed, several of the most significant clusters appeared to be linked to common viral pathogens. According to a later analysis, most TCR beta chains associated with CMV appeared HLA-restricted.

Healthy bone marrow donors supplied every sample. Vbeta (60) and Jbeta (13) primers were used in the PCR. The assay was immunoSEQ multiplex PCR, and TCRdb's table has in-frame clones only and misses some. The sample has some 120,000 clones, 65% to 85% seen once; the top ten hold approximately 0.24%. The germline CDR1 and CDR2 sequences are SGHTA and FQGNSA. The V and J ends lost 2 bases and 4 bases respectively, with 14 bases between them. The CDR3 is made up of 15 amino acids. The sequence derives from a man aged 50-60 years in good health and CMV-seronegative. Sequencing input: PBMCs. The chain carries TRBV7-2 and TRBJ1-1, with D unresolved. The chain's CDR3 is CASSLYASGGTEAFF. DNA of the CDR3: TGTGCCAGCAGCTTATACGCGTCCGGAGGCACTGAAGCTTTCTTT.